This T cell receptor (beta chain) is from a study of molecular identifiers for immune sequencing clone quantification. Trimming stripped 3 bases from V and 3 bases from J, with 13 bases between. The CDR3 is 15 amino acids. From germline, CDR1 is LNHDA and CDR2 SQIVND (reference sequence). Each CDR3 protein is one row after TCRdb ran MiXCR on the PCR reads. The sample has some 580,000 distinct CDR3 sequences, less than 30% seen once. With RNA at 10%, 30% or 50%, naive CD8 libraries came from about 20,000 to 1,000,000 sorted cells. Sequencing was done on a sample of naive CD8+ T cells from blood, with Jurkat cell RNA spiked in. Subset here: FACS-sorted CD8+CD4-CCR7+CD45RA+ naive T cells. The chain couples TRBV19 to TRBJ2-3; D unresolved. The receptor was isolated from a human donor in good health. Some libraries in this study had Jurkat cell RNA spiked in. CDR3 coding DNA: TGTGCCAGTAGTATGGTTAGCCCCTCTACAGATACGCAGTATTTT. Protein: CASSMVSPSTDTQYF.